Below are 13 T cell receptor beta chains sequenced from a single sample in a study of blood T cell repertoires in COVID-19. The table came from immunoSEQ multiplex PCR; TCRdb's copy has only in-frame clones and leaves some out. This sample has around 200,000 clones; 88% occur once, and the top ten carry around 1.7%. Input material: peripheral blood. These receptors originate from a man in his late teens or twenties with active or convalescent COVID-19.

The chain links TRBV9 to TRBJ1-1; D is ambiguous. The CDR3 is 13 amino acids. Deletions cut 3 bases from V and 1 base from J, with 7 bases between. Germline V lookup: CDR1 SGDLS, CDR2 YYNGEE. CDR3 nucleotides: TGTGCCAGCAGCGATTTATCGAACACTGAAGCTTTCTTT. This sequence encodes CASSDLSNTEAFF.

The chain recombines TRBV29-1 with TRBJ1-4; 7 positions agree with TRBD1. With 5 bases clipped from V and 8 bases from J, the junction kept 11 bases outside the gene matches. The CDR3 has 14 amino acids. CDR1 SQVTM and CDR2 ANQGSEA come from the germline V gene. The CDR3 bases are TGCAGCGTTTCGACAGGGCGGCGTAACGAAAAACTGTTTTTT. It yields the protein CSVSTGRRNEKLFF.

The sample holds a few counts of this clone. V gene TRBV10-1 combines with J gene TRBJ1-5, with unresolved D. The CDR3 length is 13 residues. The germline gives CDR1 WNHNN, CDR2 SYGVQD (reference sequence). The germline V and J ends were trimmed by 11 bases and 0 bases, with 11 bases remaining between them. CDR3 region: CAPAGYSNQPQHF. In DNA, the CDR3 is TGCGCCCCGGCAGGTTATAGCAATCAGCCCCAGCATTTT.

The chain combines TRBV2 with TRBJ2-7; 7 bases map to TRBD1. CDR1 and CDR2 from the germline V gene are SNHLY and FYNNEI. This CDR3 comprises 14 residues. With V trimmed by 7 bases and J by 3 bases, 9 bases remained unmatched. CDR3 in DNA: TGTGCCAGCAACACAGGGGTTGGATTCTACGAGCAGTACTTC. It is translated as CASNTGVGFYEQYF.

About this clone itself: A junction end diverges from the germline sequence, so it may reflect a read error. This chain connects TRBV6-6 to TRBJ1-2, with no clear D. The germline V gene has CDR1 MNHNY and CDR2 SVGAGI (reference sequence). The CDR3 contains 14 residues. CDR3 in amino acids: CASSYSRETGPWSF. The CDR3 nucleotides read TGTGCCAGCAGTTACTCAAGGGAGACCGGGCCATGGTCCTTC.

The V and J genes are TRBV9 and TRBJ2-3; TRBD2 agrees at 10 bases. The CDR3 runs to 14 residues. Germline CDR1 SGDLS, CDR2 YYNGEE. The trim removed 5 bases at V and 10 bases at J, leaving 10 bases unmatched. CDR3 nucleotide sequence: TGTGCCAGCAGTCAGAGCGGGGGGGCCACTTCGCAGTATTTT. Residues: CASSQSGGATSQYF.

The J gene is TRBJ2-3, the V gene TRBV12-3 or TRBV12-4; maybe TRBD2 (6 bases). This CDR3 region has 13 residues. V dropped 11 bases and J dropped 6 bases, with 18 bases sitting between them. CDR3 bases: TGTGCCGGTAAAAGGGGCGGGGTGGATACGCAGTATTTT. This translates into CAGKRGGVDTQYF.

J is TRBJ2-5 and V is TRBV29-1; D is perhaps TRBD1 (6 bases). Between the trimmed V and J ends, which lost 6 bases and 5 bases, there was a span of 10 bases. The CDR3 covers 11 residues. Germline CDR1 and CDR2: SQVTM and ANQGSEA. CDR3 in DNA: TGCAGCGTCCTTGACAGGGAGACCCAGTACTTC. This translates into CSVLDRETQYF.

The rearrangement links TRBV3-1 (or the pseudogene TRBV3-2) to TRBJ2-1; perhaps TRBD2 as D (5 bases). The germline V gene encodes CDR1 LGHDT and CDR2 YNNKEL (reference sequence). The CDR3 has 15 amino acids. Between the trimmed V and J ends, which lost 0 bases and 1 base, there was a span of 7 bases. The CDR3 bases are TGTGCCAGCAGCCAAGATAGGAGGTCCTACAATGAGCAGTTCTTC. Encoded protein: CASSQDRRSYNEQFF.

This chain connects TRBV5-6 to TRBJ2-7; possible D gene TRBD1, 5 bases. Germline V gives CDR1 SGHDT, CDR2 YYEEEE. V was pared by 4 bases and J by 3 bases, with 14 bases between. The length of the CDR3 is 14 residues. The CDR3 sequence is CASSHAGSNYEQYF. As DNA, the CDR3 is TGTGCCAGCAGCCACGCAGGGTCGAACTACGAGCAGTACTTC.

The chain carries TRBV6-5 and TRBJ2-7, with a tentative D call TRBD2 (6 bases). CDR1 and CDR2 (germline): MNHEY, SVGAGI. Between the trimmed V and J ends, which lost 7 bases and 4 bases, there was a span of 14 bases. This CDR3 is 13 amino acids long. The CDR3 DNA reads TGTGCCAGCACCCAAAACGGGGGATACGAGCAGTACTTC. Amino acid sequence: CASTQNGGYEQYF.

The rearrangement links TRBV4-1 to TRBJ1-1; a weak D match, TRBD1 (6 bases). The CDR3 length is 16 residues. From germline, CDR1 is MGHRA and CDR2 YSYEKL. Trimming took 2 bases from V and 7 from J, leaving 20 bases between them. In DNA, the CDR3 is TGCGCCAGCAGCCAACATTTCACCAGGGGTACCGATGAAGCTTTCTTT. Encoded protein: CASSQHFTRGTDEAFF.

About this clone itself: At one boundary the junction diverges from the germline segment, which might be a read error. Other DNA sequences in the sample encode the same CDR3. The chain recombines TRBV5-1 with TRBJ2-1, with 12 bases aligning to TRBD2. CDR1 is SGHRS, CDR2 YFSETQ, per germline. The CDR3 is 17 amino acids. CDR3 loop: CASSLVLAGGSYNEQFF. The CDR3 region has the DNA TGCGCCAGCAGCTTGGTACTAGCGGGGGGATCCTATAATGAGCAGTTCTTC.